Each of the 20 T cell receptor beta chains below was sequenced from the same sample in a study of cytomegalovirus exposure and HLA in healthy donors. The study ran its PCR with 60 Vbeta and 13 Jbeta primers. Some clones are missing from TCRdb's copy, which holds only in-frame ones; the method was immunoSEQ multiplex PCR. This table holds around 200,000 clones, about 77% found once. Sequencing was performed on PBMCs. Receptors were obtained from a young man in good health and CMV-seropositive.

The chain uses TRBV29-1 and TRBJ1-5; 9 nucleotides agree with TRBD1. Germline lookup yields CDR1 SQVTM and CDR2 ANQGSEA. This CDR3 region has 14 residues. V shed 5 bases and J 7 bases; nucleotides not matched to a gene: 9. The CDR3 bases are TGCAGCGTTCAGGTACAGGGGGCGAGCCAGCCCCAGCATTTT. Translated: CSVQVQGASQPQHF.

The CDR3 region has the DNA TGTGCCAGCAGGGGAACAGGGAGCTCCTACAATGAGCAGTTCTTC. Translating gives CASRGTGSSYNEQFF. This chain connects TRBV7-2 to TRBJ2-1; the D gene is possibly TRBD1 (6 bases). The CDR3 is made up of 15 amino acids. The germline V gene encodes CDR1 SGHTA and CDR2 FQGNSA. V was cut by 6 bases and J by 0 bases, with 12 bases left in between. The full variable domain, rest sourced from reference TRBV7-2 and TRBJ2-1, is GAGVSQSPSNKVTEKGKDVELRCDPISGHTALYWYRQSLGQGLEFLIYFQGNSAPDKSGLPSDRFSAERTGGSVSTLTIQRTQQEDSAVYLCASRGTGSSYNEQFFGPGTRLTVL.

This clone was seen a handful of times. The chain combines TRBV9 with TRBJ2-5; no clear D. This CDR3 comprises 14 residues. Germline V gene sequence: CDR1 SGDLS, CDR2 YYNGEE. The ends were cut back, 0 bases at V and 4 bases at J, with 10 bases in the middle. CDR3 region: CASSVDSYPETQYF. DNA for the CDR3: TGTGCCAGCAGCGTAGACAGTTACCCAGAGACCCAGTACTTC.

The CDR3 is CATSRASRGTQSVQYF. CDR3 nucleotide sequence: TGTGCCACCAGCAGAGCCTCGCGGGGGACCCAATCGGTGCAGTACTTC. The V and J genes are TRBV15 and TRBJ2-7; 7 nucleotides align to TRBD2. Germline V gene sequence: CDR1 LNHNV, CDR2 YYDKDF (reference sequence). Trimming took 1 base from V and 9 from J; bases not matched to a gene: 15. The CDR3 extends over 16 amino acids.

This clone has only one observation. The genes are TRBV19 and TRBJ2-7; a weak D match, TRBD1 (6 bases). This CDR3 region has 12 residues. V lost 6 bases and J 4 bases, leaving 10 bases between the germline ends. Looked up from germline, CDR1 is LNHDA and CDR2 is SQIVND (reference sequence). The CDR3 region is CASRGGQYEQYF. CDR3 coding DNA: TGTGCCAGTAGGGGTGGACAGTACGAGCAGTACTTC.

The rearrangement joins TRBV5-4 to TRBJ2-5, with a tentative D call TRBD2 (5 bases). There are 13 residues in the CDR3. Per germline, CDR1 SGHNT and CDR2 YYREEE (reference sequence). The CDR3 DNA reads as TGTGCTTTTTTGGTCAGCGGTAGGGAGACCCAGTACTTC. This sequence encodes CAFLVSGRETQYF.

The CDR3 bases are TGTGCCAGCAGCGAGCGGGTTCCGAACACTGAAGCTTTCTTT. This translates into CASSERVPNTEAFF. The J gene is TRBJ1-1, the V gene TRBV5-6; D unclear. In germline, CDR1 is SGHDT, CDR2 YYEEEE. With 4 bases removed from V and 1 base from J, the gap between germline ends came to 11 bases. This CDR3 is built from 14 residues.

The chain employs TRBV18 and TRBJ1-5; D is undetermined. The V gene lost 3 bases and the J gene lost 4 bases, with 4 bases spanning the gap. Germline V lookup: CDR1 KGHSH, CDR2 LQKENI. This CDR3 contains 12 residues. The CDR3 region has the DNA TGTGCCAGCTCACCTCTAAATCAGCCCCAGCATTTT. Amino acid sequence: CASSPLNQPQHF.

Only one count was recorded for this clone. The rearrangement uses TRBV10-3 and TRBJ2-3; TRBD1 matches at 11 bases. The CDR3 is 14 amino acids. After removal of 6 bases from V and 4 bases from J, the junction contained 3 bases not matched to a gene. Germline V gives CDR1 ENHRY, CDR2 SYGVKD. CDR3 sequence reads: CAIRDRGHADTQYF. The CDR3, as DNA: TGTGCCATCAGGGACAGGGGGCACGCAGATACGCAGTATTTT.

This clone came up a few times. The rearrangement uses TRBV10-3 and TRBJ2-3; TRBD2 matches at 13 bases. Germline CDR1 is ENHRY and CDR2 is SYGVKD. The CDR3 runs to 17 residues. The J segment lost 0 bases and the V segment lost 6 bases, leaving 6 bases of the junction unmatched. CDR3 sequence reads: CAIRGTSGATSTDTQYF. The CDR3 nucleotides read TGTGCCATCAGGGGGACTAGCGGGGCTACTAGCACAGATACGCAGTATTTT.

The V and J genes are TRBV19 and TRBJ1-5; 12 positions agree with TRBD1. Germline CDR1 and CDR2: LNHDA and SQIVND (reference sequence). The length of the CDR3 is 17 residues. With V trimmed by 6 bases and J by 1 base, 7 bases remained unmatched. Here the CDR3 reads CASRPGTGGTSNQPQHF. The CDR3 coding sequence is TGTGCCAGTAGACCCGGGACAGGGGGCACGAGCAATCAGCCCCAGCATTTT. Variable domain in full (rest from reference TRBV19 and TRBJ1-5): DGGITQSPKYLFRKEGQNVTLSCEQNLNHDAMYWYRQDPGQGLRLIYYSQIVNDFQKGDIAEGYSVSREKKESFPLTVTSAQKNPTAFYLCASRPGTGGTSNQPQHFGDGTRLSIL.

The table lists this clone with a few counts. The chain uses TRBV5-4 and TRBJ1-2, with D perhaps TRBD1 (5 bases). V was shortened by 0 bases and J by 4 bases, with 13 bases between the two germline ends. The CDR3 loop spans 15 amino acids. Germline V CDR1 and CDR2: SGHNT, YYREEE (reference sequence). CDR3 amino acids: CASSLVGGIPYGYTF. CDR3 DNA sequence: TGTGCCAGCAGCTTGGTCGGGGGGATCCCCTATGGCTACACCTTC.

The chain uses TRBV7-9 and TRBJ1-1; 8 bases are a match to TRBD1. Trimming cost V 4 bases and J 5 bases; bases outside gene matches: 9. The CDR3 runs to 15 residues. The V gene's germline CDR1 is SEHNR and CDR2 FQNEAQ (reference sequence). This chain's CDR3 is CASSSDRGRGTEAFF. CDR3 DNA sequence: TGTGCCAGCAGCTCCGACAGGGGAAGGGGTACTGAAGCTTTCTTT.

The rearrangement links TRBV19 to TRBJ2-2; maybe TRBD1 (5 bases). V was cut by 5 bases and J by 1 base, with 5 bases left in between. The CDR3 is 13 amino acids. Germline CDR1 reads LNHDA; CDR2 reads SQIVND (reference sequence). The CDR3 DNA follows: TGTGCCAGTAGTCAGGGGAACACCGGGGAGCTGTTTTTT. Translation gives CASSQGNTGELFF.

This chain links TRBV10-3 with TRBJ1-4; TRBD1 matches 8 bases. The junction had 11 bases not matched to a gene; V was cut back by 6 bases and J by 8 bases. CDR1 is ENHRY, CDR2 SYGVKD, per germline. This CDR3 has 15 residues. The CDR3 loop is CAIRGDRGEGEKLFF. The CDR3 DNA reads TGTGCCATCAGGGGAGACAGGGGAGAAGGGGAAAAACTGTTTTTT.

The gene calls are TRBV28 and TRBJ2-7; D is perhaps TRBD2 (5 bases). V lost 2 bases and J 4 bases, leaving 12 bases between the germline ends. The CDR3 loop spans 14 amino acids. Germline CDR1 and CDR2: MDHEN and SYDVKM. CDR3 loop: CASSLVEGTYEQYF. The CDR3 DNA follows: TGTGCCAGCAGTTTAGTAGAGGGAACTTACGAGCAGTACTTC.

The chain is built from TRBV6-1 and TRBJ2-2; 7 bases map to TRBD2. Trimming cost V 4 bases and J 0 bases; bases outside gene matches: 11. Germline V gene data show CDR1 as MNHNS and CDR2 as SASEGT. There are 18 residues in the CDR3. CDR3 residues: CASSGPGSGLSNTGELFF. In DNA, the CDR3 is TGTGCCAGCAGTGGCCCTGGGTCGGGACTATCGAACACCGGGGAGCTGTTTTTT.

This clone was seen a few times. This chain connects TRBV7-8 to TRBJ2-4; 8 nucleotides line up with TRBD1. Germline CDR1 is SGHVS and CDR2 is FQNEAQ. This CDR3 region has 18 residues. J lost 2 bases, V lost 1 base, and 10 bases had no gene match. The CDR3 nucleotides read TGTGCCAGCAGCTTAGGGAGGGACAGGAACGGTCCCAAAAACATTCAGTACTTC. Amino acid sequence: CASSLGRDRNGPKNIQYF.

V gene TRBV13 combines with J gene TRBJ2-5; tentatively, D is TRBD2 (6 bases). CDR1 is PRHDT and CDR2 is FYEKMQ in the germline V gene (reference sequence). The CDR3 spans 15 residues. The ends were cut back, 5 bases at V and 4 bases at J, with 17 bases in the middle. The CDR3 DNA follows: TGTGCCAGCAGCCTCCGGGGACTCGAGGGAGAGACCCAGTACTTC. Translated: CASSLRGLEGETQYF.

This sequence joins TRBV4-3 and TRBJ2-2; TRBD2 matches 8 bases. The CDR3 contains 17 residues. Germline-derived CDR1 and CDR2 are LGHNA and YSLEER. Trimming cost V 3 bases and J 3 bases; bases outside gene matches: 9. The CDR3 DNA sequence: TGCGCCAGCAGCCAGGGAACGGGGGGGCGGGACACCGGGGAGCTGTTTTTT. It specifies CASSQGTGGRDTGELFF.